The entry below describes one TCR beta chain. Profiled with immunoSEQ multiplex PCR; TCRdb holds only in-frame clones, not every one. The table includes about 580,000 clones, about 98% detected once. CD45RO-negative, CCR7-selected cells formed the naive CD8 fraction, which excluded terminally differentiated effector memory CD45RA+ cells. The V and J ends lost 0 bases and 5 bases, in that order; junction bases with no gene match: 5. The CDR3 is made up of 15 amino acids. CDR1 is MNHNS, CDR2 SASEGT, per germline. This entry comes from a study of shared clonotypes between healthy human individuals. The specimen sequenced was naive CD8+ T cells sorted from blood. This chain connects TRBV6-1 to TRBJ2-7; TRBD2 agrees at 9 bases. This clonotype was sampled from a young man in good health. The CDR3 here is CASSEALTSGDEQYF. In DNA form, the CDR3 reads TGTGCCAGCAGTGAAGCGCTGACTAGCGGAGACGAGCAGTACTTC.